This TCR beta chain derives from a study of T cell repertoires in cytomegalovirus infection. TCRdb fed the reads into MiXCR, producing one record per CDR3 protein. The profile shows approximately 280,000 distinct CDR3 sequences, approximately 22% of them singletons. Only a few counts were recorded for this clonotype. Its specificity is not known. General study findings and limits: CMV-specific TCR beta clonotypes restricted by HLA-C dominated the ex vivo response.

The sequence was collected from a human donor in good health (CMV status not recorded). Some clones in this sample may be carry-over from other donors' samples. This specimen was cultured PBMCs, taken from culture after CMV antigen stimulation.

In DNA form, the CDR3 reads TGCGCCAGCAGCTTGATGGTATATGGCGACACTGAAGCTTTCTTT. This encodes CASSLMVYGDTEAFF. The chain joins TRBV5-1 to TRBJ1-1; D gene uncertain. V was trimmed by 1 base and J by 3 bases, leaving 13 bases between them. The CDR3 runs 15 residues. Per germline, CDR1 SGHRS and CDR2 YFSETQ. Together with reference TRBV5-1 and TRBJ1-1, the CDR3 gives the full variable domain: KAGVTQTPRYLIKTRGQQVTLSCSPISGHRSVSWYQQTPGQGLQFLFEYFSETQRNKGNFPGRFSGRQFSNSRSEMNVSTLELGDSALYLCASSLMVYGDTEAFFGQGTRLTVV.